Described below is a single TCR beta chain sequence and its context. This entry belongs to a study of blood T cell repertoires in COVID-19. TCRdb keeps only in-frame clones here, not all; method: immunoSEQ multiplex PCR. The repertoire holds under 400,000 clones, around 90% seen once, with 6.5% to 7% in the top ten. The ends were cut back, 3 bases at V and 8 bases at J, with 24 bases in the middle. Germline V gene data show CDR1 as SGDLS and CDR2 as YYNGEE. This CDR3 is built from 17 residues. The chain joins TRBV9 to TRBJ2-1, with D perhaps TRBD1 (7 bases). The clonotype originates from a young man with active or convalescent COVID-19. The sample consisted of peripheral blood. DNA of the CDR3: TGTGCCAGCAGCGGGGGGGCGCGGACAGGACCCTTCGATGAGCAGTTCTTC. It is translated as CASSGGARTGPFDEQFF.